This entry lists 7 T cell receptor beta chains sequenced from one sample in a study of blood T cell repertoires in COVID-19. Produced via immunoSEQ multiplex PCR; TCRdb's table is partial and in-frame only. The sample comprises 200,000 to 250,000 clones, around nine tenths of which are singletons, and about 2.9% rests with the top ten. The sequencing sample was made of peripheral blood. The origin of the receptors is a man aged 60 to 69 with acute or convalescent COVID-19.

The V call is TRBV11-3, the J call TRBJ2-5; D is undetermined. Trimming stripped 0 bases from V and 0 bases from J, with 8 bases between. This CDR3 comprises 15 residues. Germline V gene lookup returns CDR1 SGHNT and CDR2 YENEEA. The DNA for the CDR3 is TGTGCCAGCAGCTTAGACAGCGCACACCAAGAGACCCAGTACTTC. Protein product: CASSLDSAHQETQYF.

V is TRBV4-1 and J is TRBJ2-3; the match to TRBD2 covers 12 bases. This CDR3 is built from 17 residues. Germline CDR1 is MGHRA and CDR2 is YSYEKL. V was clipped by 1 base and J by 6 bases; unmatched bases: 8. The CDR3 nucleotides read TGCGCCAGCAGCCAAGGAGGACCTAGCGGGGGGGTGGATACGCAGTATTTT. Amino acids: CASSQGGPSGGVDTQYF.

The CDR3 region has the DNA TGTGCCAGCAGAGCCGGGACAGGGGGTACAGATACGCAGTATTTT. Its translation: CASRAGTGGTDTQYF. The chain uses TRBV28 and TRBJ2-3, with 11 bases lining up with TRBD1. The trim removed 6 bases at V and 3 bases at J, leaving 5 bases unmatched. Germline CDR1 and CDR2: MDHEN and SYDVKM. The CDR3 length is 15 residues.

The chain joins TRBV7-9 to TRBJ2-1, with TRBD2 as a possible D gene (5 bases). Trimming took 3 bases from V and 6 from J, leaving 9 bases between them. The CDR3 runs to 13 residues. Germline V CDR1 and CDR2: SEHNR, FQNEAQ (reference sequence). The CDR3 region has the DNA TGTGCCAGCAGCTTCGGCCTAGCCAATGAGCAGTTCTTC. Translating it yields CASSFGLANEQFF.

The rearrangement links TRBV5-4 to TRBJ2-3, with D unresolved. The CDR3 spans 15 residues. Germline CDR1 reads SGHNT; CDR2 reads YYREEE (reference sequence). With 5 bases removed from V and 2 bases from J, the gap between germline ends came to 15 bases. CDR3 region: CASSSGGSHTDTQYF. The DNA for the CDR3 is TGTGCCAGCAGTTCCGGCGGCAGCCACACAGATACGCAGTATTTT.

This chain links TRBV3-1 (or the pseudogene TRBV3-2) with TRBJ2-5; a possible D gene is TRBD2 (6 bases). V lost 0 bases and J lost 4, with 15 bases in between. Germline CDR1 reads LGHDT; CDR2 reads YNNKEL (reference sequence). This CDR3 is 16 amino acids long. In nucleotides, the CDR3 is TGTGCCAGCAGCCAAGAGGCGCTAGCGTGGGGAGAGACCCAGTACTTC. It translates to CASSQEALAWGETQYF.

The V gene is TRBV7-2, the J gene TRBJ2-5; tentative D call: TRBD1 (5 bases). The CDR3 length is 17 residues. Germline V CDR1 and CDR2: SGHTA, FQGNSA. Deletions cut 5 bases from V and 2 bases from J, with 21 bases between. The CDR3 spells CASSTRSQGWGQETQYF. CDR3 DNA: TGTGCCAGCAGCACCCGGTCGCAGGGTTGGGGACAAGAGACCCAGTACTTC.